The T cell receptor beta chain under discussion was sequenced for a study of T cell responses to AZD1222 COVID-19 vaccine. The CDR3 totals 18 residues. Trimming at V came to 0 bases and at J to 2 bases, leaving 13 bases not matched to a gene. From germline, CDR1 is SGHVS and CDR2 FNYEAQ. TCRdb's copy holds only in-frame clones and misses some; the assay was immunoSEQ multiplex PCR. Found here are 100,000 to 150,000 clones, just over 85% of them singletons; the top ten hold 7.6%. The genes are TRBV7-6 and TRBJ2-7; the match to TRBD2 covers 7 bases. The TCR originated in an adult in good health. The sequencing used peripheral blood, collected on day 0 of AZD1222 vaccination. The chain's CDR3 is CASSLASGGTRSPYEQYF. As DNA, the CDR3 is TGTGCCAGCAGCTTAGCTTCGGGGGGTACTAGGAGTCCCTACGAGCAGTACTTC.